This T cell receptor beta chain originates from a study of Ad26.COV2.S vaccination and SARS-CoV-2 variants. This CDR3 contains 14 residues. CDR1 and CDR2 from the germline V gene are SGHDT and YYEEEE. Trimming took 4 bases from V and 6 from J; bases not matched to a gene: 6. This table comes from immunoSEQ multiplex PCR, and its TCRdb copy is limited to in-frame clones, with some not included. The profile shows approximately 400,000 clones, 92% of them singletons. General study results and limits: Total T cell responses, in the TCR breadth and depth analyses, may have been underestimated. Individuals receiving vaccine had higher spike-specific TCR breadth than placebo recipients did.

This clone occurred a few times. The antigen is undetermined. The V call is TRBV5-6, the J call TRBJ1-5; TRBD1 matches at 8 bases. This clonotype was obtained from a human donor who had recovered from COVID-19. The sample in question was peripheral blood, obtained after recovery from COVID-19. CDR3 sequence: CASSVGQASQPQHF. In nucleotides, the CDR3 is TGTGCCAGCAGCGTGGGACAGGCCAGTCAGCCCCAGCATTTT.